Each of the 9 T cell receptor beta chains below was sequenced from the same sample in a study of regulatory and conventional T cells in RAG deficiency. TCRdb's copy holds only in-frame clones and misses some; the assay was immunoSEQ multiplex PCR. The data contain about 46,000 clones, 75% to 90% of them singletons. Genomic DNA came from blood conventional CD4+ T cells gated CD25-low CD127-high. These data were also filed under a second study, of regulatory T cells. That publication notes: Primers: 52 TRBV forward and 13 TRBJ reverse.

Sequencing input: CD4+ effector T cells sorted from blood. The receptors shown here come from a human donor in good health.

This clone was seen only once. The V call is TRBV6-5, the J call TRBJ1-2; 7 bases align to TRBD1. V was clipped by 4 bases and J by 8 bases; unmatched bases: 10. This CDR3 is built from 14 residues. Germline V CDR1 and CDR2: MNHEY, SVGAGI. The CDR3, as DNA: TGTGCCAGCAGTTTCGATCCGACAGGGAAAGGCTACACCTTC. This gives the protein CASSFDPTGKGYTF.

The chain is built from TRBV11-2 and TRBJ2-4, with 7 positions matching TRBD1. Trimming cost V 2 bases and J 16 bases; bases outside gene matches: 11. Germline assignment: CDR1 SGHAT and CDR2 FQNNGV. The CDR3 covers 13 residues. In DNA, the CDR3 is TGTGCCAGCAGCTTACGTCAGGGGGTAAGGGTTTACTTC. Translating gives CASSLRQGVRVYF. The full variable domain, completed using reference TRBV11-2 and TRBJ2-4, is EAGVAQSPRYKIIEKRQSVAFWCNPISGHATLYWYQQILGQGPKLLIQFQNNGVVDDSQLPKDRFSAERLKGVDSTLKIQPAKLEDSAVYLCASSLRQGVRVYFGAGTRLSVL.

The chain couples TRBV7-9 to TRBJ2-2; possible D gene TRBD1, 5 bases. The V end lost 2 bases, the J end lost 6 bases, and 13 bases lay between the germline ends. CDR1 is SEHNR and CDR2 is FQNEAQ in the germline V gene (reference sequence). There are 15 residues in the CDR3. CDR3: CASSLWGPMSGELFF. DNA of the CDR3: TGTGCCAGCAGCTTATGGGGCCCTATGTCCGGGGAGCTGTTTTTT. Supplemented by reference TRBV7-9 and TRBJ2-2, the full variable domain reads DTGVSQNPRHKITKRGQNVTFRCDPISEHNRLYWYRQTLGQGPEFLTYFQNEAQLEKSRLLSDRFSAERPKGSFSTLEIQRTEQGDSAMYLCASSLWGPMSGELFFGEGSRLTVL.

In DNA form, the CDR3 reads TGTGCCAGCAGTTTCAGAGCCCCTAGCCCAGTTAATTACGACGGTGAGCAGTTCTTC. Translating gives CASSFRAPSPVNYDGEQFF. The rearrangement joins TRBV27 to TRBJ2-1; TRBD2 is a possible D gene (5 bases). Germline loops: CDR1 MNHEY, CDR2 SMNVEV (reference sequence). V lost 3 bases and J 9 bases, leaving 30 bases between the germline ends. The CDR3 spans 19 residues.

DNA for the CDR3: TGTGCCTGGACCTCGGACATCTATAATTCACCCCTCCACTTT. As protein: CAWTSDIYNSPLHF. This chain links TRBV30 with TRBJ1-6, with a weak D call TRBD1 (5 bases). The CDR3 spans 14 residues. Germline V gene sequence: CDR1 GTSNPN, CDR2 SVGIG (reference sequence). V was shortened by 4 bases and J by 3 bases, with 10 bases between the two germline ends.

This sequence joins TRBV4-3 and TRBJ1-6, with 8 bases aligning to TRBD1. This CDR3 is built from 15 residues. CDR1 is LGHNA, CDR2 YSLEER, per germline. V lost 0 bases and J lost 9; bases outside the gene matches: 4. The CDR3 DNA reads as TGCGCCAGCAGCCAAGAACGCAGGGGGCCTTCACCCCTCCACTTT. This gives the protein CASSQERRGPSPLHF.

This sequence joins TRBV13 and TRBJ2-5, with D unresolved. Germline V lookup: CDR1 PRHDT, CDR2 FYEKMQ (reference sequence). Between the trimmed V and J ends, which lost 6 bases and 3 bases, there was a span of 14 bases. This CDR3 is 14 amino acids long. This CDR3 reads CASRSTGWEETQYF. The CDR3 coding sequence is TGTGCCAGCAGGTCCACCGGCTGGGAAGAGACCCAGTACTTC.

V usage is TRBV7-9 and J usage is TRBJ2-5; 9 bases line up with TRBD2. The germline gives CDR1 SEHNR, CDR2 FQNEAQ (reference sequence). This CDR3 is 17 amino acids long. Trimming at V came to 4 bases and at J to 0 bases, leaving 9 bases not matched to a gene. CDR3 in amino acids: CASSYPGLAGNQETQYF. DNA of the CDR3: TGTGCCAGCAGCTACCCCGGGCTAGCGGGGAACCAAGAGACCCAGTACTTC.

This sequence joins TRBV18 and TRBJ2-5; weak D call: TRBD2 (5 bases). The J call is uncertain, as TRBJ2-7 better fits the DNA end. CDR3 length equals 15 residues. The V gene's germline CDR1 is KGHSH and CDR2 LQKENI. The DNA for the CDR3 is TGTGCCAGCTCCCCTATTCGGGGTAGCTCCTACGAGCAGTACTTC. Its protein product is CASSPIRGSSYEQYF.